This T cell receptor (beta chain) was recovered during a study of cytomegalovirus exposure and HLA in healthy donors (dated by TCRdb to 2017 to 2019). For the study in its entirety: An earlier analysis of around 600 of the donors reported roughly 270 Gb of sequence data and some 120 million unique TCR beta sequences from approximately 180 million T cells. Approximately 330 gigabases of sequencing data and 70 million to 95 million unique TCR sequences made up an early release that covered several hundred HLA-typed donors. Along with the approximately 600-subject first cohort, a separate validation cohort of 120 different subjects was used. To predict cytomegalovirus infection status, the study combined high-throughput TCR immunosequencing, statistical association of individual TCRs with disease status, and machine learning. Donor age, sex, ethnicity and CMV serostatus were compiled together with the repertoire data. Class I and class II HLA loci were covered by the typing at four-digit resolution. A later genetic analysis took genome-wide SNP genotypes for about three fifths of the 666 donors and used that subset as a discovery cohort. Of the 300 to 500 genotyped donors, 80% to 90% were placed in the genetic ancestry cluster associated with self-reported Caucasian donors. The study used immunosequencing to profile the T cell repertoires of 666 subjects and linked those repertoires to cytomegalovirus serostatus. An earlier analysis of around 640 of the donors used high-throughput TCR beta sequencing to judge whether each TCR beta V gene segment behaved as functional or pseudogenic. Roughly five DR-DQ haplotypes were treated as single units for association and clustering because of strong linkage in the cohort. The aim of the study was to test whether cataloging public T cell receptors could identify signatures of past pathogen exposure. In the later analysis, no new phenotypic data were used to find candidate immune exposures; instead, reliance was placed on TCR beta sequences and their occurrence across donors. To study patterns of TCR occurrence, a later analysis re-analyzed previously published TCR beta repertoires from 500 to 850 donors and added high-resolution HLA genotyping. All discovery cohort repertoires had been generated using a single sequencing platform. The number of donors typed differed by locus, with roughly 620-630 for A, B, C, DRB1 and DQB1, 522 for DQA1, approximately 580 for DPA1, and roughly 450 for DPB1. Among around 400 genotyped donors of the cohort, an average of around 250,000 unique TCR beta nucleotide sequences was sequenced per donor, of which roughly 17% were non-productive. Overall study outcomes, separate from this receptor: While some public TCRs were present in many individuals, most TCR sequences turned up only very rarely across donors. A later analysis associated some 17,000 TCR beta sequences with specific HLA alleles at a false discovery rate of 0.05. In the study, around 150 TCR beta chains were listed as associated with cytomegalovirus. Linkage disequilibrium might explain the correlated functional status among segregating V segments, but an unknown experimental factor could not be excluded. In an earlier analysis of about 600 of the donors, most TCR beta V segments appeared in productive rearrangements about 90% or about 30% of the time, broadly matching IMGT annotations. Some IMGT-functional V segments, including TRBV6-2 and TRBV6-3, could not be distinguished by the 87-base-pair reads and were therefore excluded. In both the original and validation cohorts, the classifier was reported to diagnose cytomegalovirus status with high specificity and sensitivity. Assigning TCR associations to individual alleles was difficult when HLA alleles, especially DR and DQ, strongly co-occurred. In a later analysis, several top co-occurrence clusters were reported to appear linked to parvovirus B19, influenza, CMV and Epstein-Barr virus. The earlier analysis of nearly 600 of the donors excluded some 16 rarely observed V segments, including chromosome 9 orphons, because counts were too low. A further reported finding was that TCR beta sequences accurately predicted the HLA-A and HLA-B alleles for most subjects in the first cohort. A cluster of highly shared sequence variants was judged likely to represent a technical artifact of the sequencing pipeline. In a later analysis, HLA-associated TCR beta chains showed more clonal expansion and lower generation probabilities than non-associated chains that were equally common. For the cohort, immune exposure information was limited to CMV serostatus. In vitro tests confirmed that three of the cytomegalovirus-associated TCR beta chains recognize cytomegalovirus antigens. Presence/absence analyses assumed roughly uniform sequencing depth across donors, an assumption that may not hold. An association between a missense DCLRE1C variant and V-gene and J-gene trimming of TCR beta chains was found in a later genetic analysis and replicated in an independent cohort. Compared with the 666-donor mean, donors in an Asian-associated ancestry cluster had fewer N-insertions in productive TCRs, according to a later genetic analysis. Because HLA typing was unavailable for some donors at each locus, only the typed subset was used in association tests. In a later analysis, the rate of TCR association differed among HLA loci, with DRB1 alleles having the most associated TCRs and HLA-C alleles having the fewest. The authors suggested that the approach could potentially be extended to other disease states and immunological phenotypes. In a later analysis, most CMV-associated TCR beta chains were found to appear HLA-restricted, with HLA associations seemingly driven largely by CMV exposure. Only TCR beta chains were sequenced in this cohort, and the absence of alpha or paired-chain data limited detectable features.

In total, 630 or so healthy bone marrow donors made up the cohort. At the time of sampling, every cohort member was nominally healthy, though immune exposures that went unrecorded were likely present. The donor was CMV seronegative and was included in the group of a few hundred seronegative cohort members. Every donor gave a peripheral blood sample, and the peripheral blood mononuclear cells from that sample were used for TCR beta sequencing. Genomic DNA was extracted from the blood cell samples with the Qiagen DNeasy Blood Extraction Kit. Libraries were built with the immunoSEQ multiplex PCR assay. The multiplex PCR relied on a mix of 60 forward primers for TCR Vbeta segments and 13 reverse primers for TCR Jbeta segments. The CDR3 region of rearranged TCR beta genes was amplified from genomic DNA with a multiplex PCR assay. On the Illumina HiSeq System, the amplified TCR beta libraries were sequenced as 87-base-pair reads. Per the original workflow: In a later analysis, 77 million or so unique TCR beta chains were counted across the approximately 640 repertoires, and around 11 million of these chains were shared by at least two donors. Raw reads were error-corrected and collapsed into unique sequences with a nearest-neighbor algorithm that merged closely related sequences to remove PCR and sequencing errors. Alignment of CDR3 sequences to IMGT reference sequences was used to assign V, D and J gene segments. For a sequence to be retained, a match of at least six nucleotides was required to both a V gene segment and a J gene segment. Rearrangements were called productive when the CDR3 lacked stop codons and stayed in frame with V and J; all others were non-productive. CDR3 was defined according to IMGT convention as the region running from the second conserved V-encoded cysteine to the conserved J-encoded phenylalanine. The earlier analysis of more than 450 of the donors excluded sequences that lacked an unambiguous match to a single V gene segment. In an earlier analysis of several hundred of the donors, a V segment was called functional when productive rearrangements were above 56.7%, and segregating when the standard deviation between donors exceeded 5%. A statistical classification framework was built to diagnose cytomegalovirus status from the catalog of TCR beta chain sequences. In a later analysis, V and J genes were assigned by comparing TCR nucleotide sequences against IMGT/GENE-DB human TR gene sequences. The TCRdist pipeline was used in a later analysis to assign CDR3 sequences and most-parsimonious VDJ recombination scenarios. In a later analysis, each TCR beta chain was defined by its CDR3 amino acid sequence together with its V-gene family, and reads without a unique V-gene family were excluded. In a later analysis, around 600 highly shared, low-generation-probability nucleotide sequences were removed to address suspected cross-contamination and a sequencing artifact. For each public chain, a later analysis derived a clonal expansion index from normalized ranks of inferred template counts within each repertoire. Generation probabilities in a later analysis came from a VDJ recombination model fitted to out-of-frame rearrangements, and those results were checked against IGoR. In a later analysis, TCR-TCR, TCR-HLA and TCR-CMV co-occurrence was scored with hypergeometric tests, and a repertoire-size bias correction was applied to TCR pairs. False discovery rates were estimated in a later analysis by permuting HLA or CMV assignments 20 times. In a later analysis, co-occurring TCRs were grouped using DBSCAN, and TCRdist sequence similarity was added for clustering within HLA-allele-positive subsets. Repertoires with fewer than 30,000 or more than 120,000 public chains were left out of co-occurrence clustering, as were several repertoires with anomalous nucleotide sharing. TCRdb retrieved this table from immuneACCESS and kept in-frame rearrangements only. Not all clones are present; in checked studies, unresolved V genes account for under half, and no reason is known for the remainder. V, J and clone size derive from that table, while D and trimming were established from the DNA sequence. This sample has about 170,000 clones in its table, and 75% to 90% of those were observed once. Of the sample, 2% to 2.5% is held by the ten largest clones.

Turning to this clone: The antigen it binds to is not known. No per-base quality is available; no much larger clone lies one base away.

The germline V end is reduced by 6 bases and the J end by 6 bases; junction bases left unmatched: 9. Counted from cysteine to phenylalanine, this CDR3 has 14 amino acids. Only the CDR3 portion is preserved as DNA: 42 bases, with reading frame beginning at the first base. The germline V gene sets CDR1 to ENHRY and CDR2 to SYGVKD. Specimen: PBMCs. This clonotype originated in a male donor in good health and CMV-seronegative. The chain is assembled from TRBV10-3 and TRBJ1-2; 8 of the junction bases match TRBD1. The CDR3 in this case is CAIRGDRGEDGYTF. The DNA sequence is TGTGCCATCAGGGGTGACAGGGGAGAAGATGGCTACACCTTC.